This TCR beta chain was identified in a study of vaccination effects on CD4 cells after COVID-19. Germline CDR1 and CDR2: SGHAT and FQDESV (reference sequence). V was clipped by 8 bases and J by 4 bases, with 16 bases between them. This CDR3 is built from 14 residues. Regarding this clone: Its antigen is still unknown.

Profiled with immunoSEQ multiplex PCR; TCRdb holds only in-frame clones, not every one. Here the sample spans approximately 29,000 clones, under 85% being singletons. ViraFEST expansion of antigen-specific CD4+ T cells with viral peptide pools preceded sequencing. Following a roughly 9-day culture, CD4+ T cells were purified. PCR confirmed that the person was infected with SARS-CoV-2 between March and December 2020. The sequence came from a human donor who had a prior SARS-CoV-2 infection. V usage is TRBV11-1 and J usage is TRBJ2-3; D gene uncertain. Specimen: CD4+ T cells from PBMCs cultured with a peptide pool, collected before COVID-19 vaccination. CDR3 sequence (DNA): TGTGCCAGCGCGGCGGCGGTGTCGGCAGATACGCAGTATTTT. Its translation: CASAAAVSADTQYF.